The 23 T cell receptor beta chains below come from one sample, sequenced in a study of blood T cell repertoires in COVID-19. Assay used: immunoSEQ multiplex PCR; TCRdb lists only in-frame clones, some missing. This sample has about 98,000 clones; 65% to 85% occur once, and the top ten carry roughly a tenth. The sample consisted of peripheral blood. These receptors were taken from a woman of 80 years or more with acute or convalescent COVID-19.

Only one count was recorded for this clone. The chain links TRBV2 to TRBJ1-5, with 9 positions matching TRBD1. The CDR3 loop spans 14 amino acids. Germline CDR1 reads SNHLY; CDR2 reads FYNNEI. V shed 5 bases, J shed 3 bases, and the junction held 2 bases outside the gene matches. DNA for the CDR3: TGTGCCAGCAGTTGGGACAGGGTCAATCAGCCCCAGCATTTT. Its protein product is CASSWDRVNQPQHF.

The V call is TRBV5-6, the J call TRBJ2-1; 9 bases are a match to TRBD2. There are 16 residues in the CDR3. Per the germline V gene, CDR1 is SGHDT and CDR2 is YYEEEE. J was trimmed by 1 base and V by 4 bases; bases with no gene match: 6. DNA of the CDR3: TGTGCCAGCAGCCCAATAGCGGGGGAATCCTACAATGAGCAGTTCTTC. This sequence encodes CASSPIAGESYNEQFF.

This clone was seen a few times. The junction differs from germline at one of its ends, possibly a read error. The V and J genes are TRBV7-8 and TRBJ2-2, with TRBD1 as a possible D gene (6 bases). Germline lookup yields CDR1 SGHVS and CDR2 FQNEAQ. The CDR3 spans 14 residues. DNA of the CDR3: TGTGCCAGCAGCTCCGGGACAAACAACGGGGAGCTGTTTTTT. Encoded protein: CASSSGTNNGELFF.

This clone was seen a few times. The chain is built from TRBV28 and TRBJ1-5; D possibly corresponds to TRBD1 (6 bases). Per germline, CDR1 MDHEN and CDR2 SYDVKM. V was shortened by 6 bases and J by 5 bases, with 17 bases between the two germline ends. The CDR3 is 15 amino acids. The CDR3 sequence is CASSIGGKGDQPQHF. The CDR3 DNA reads TGTGCCAGCAGCATAGGGGGAAAGGGGGATCAGCCCCAGCATTTT. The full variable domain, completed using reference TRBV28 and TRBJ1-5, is DVKVTQSSRYLVKRTGEKVFLECVQDMDHENMFWYRQDPGLGLRLIYFSYDVKMKEKGDIPEGYSVSREKKERFSLILESASTNQTSMYLCASSIGGKGDQPQHFGDGTRLSIL.

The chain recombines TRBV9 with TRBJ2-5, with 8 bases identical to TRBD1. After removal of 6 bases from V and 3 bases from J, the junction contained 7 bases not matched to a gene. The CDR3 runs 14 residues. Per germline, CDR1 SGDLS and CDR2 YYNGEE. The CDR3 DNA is TGTGCCAGCAAACCTGGGACAGGAGAAGAGACCCAGTACTTC. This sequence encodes CASKPGTGEETQYF. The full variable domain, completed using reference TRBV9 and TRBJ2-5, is DSGVTQTPKHLITATGQRVTLRCSPRSGDLSVYWYQQSLDQGLQFLIQYYNGEERAKGNILERFSAQQFPDLHSELNLSSLELGDSALYFCASKPGTGEETQYFGPGTRLLVL.

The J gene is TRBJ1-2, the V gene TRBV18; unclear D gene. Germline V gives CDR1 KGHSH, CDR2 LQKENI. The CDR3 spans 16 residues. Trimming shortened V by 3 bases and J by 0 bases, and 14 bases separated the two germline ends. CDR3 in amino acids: CASSPVKTLTNYGYTF. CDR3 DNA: TGTGCCAGCTCACCTGTGAAAACGCTAACTAACTATGGCTACACCTTC. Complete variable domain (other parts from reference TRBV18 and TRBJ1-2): NAGVMQNPRHLVRRRGQEARLRCSPMKGHSHVYWYRQLPEEGLKFMVYLQKENIIDESGMPKERFSAEFPKEGPSILRIQQVVRGDSAAYFCASSPVKTLTNYGYTFGSGTRLTVV.

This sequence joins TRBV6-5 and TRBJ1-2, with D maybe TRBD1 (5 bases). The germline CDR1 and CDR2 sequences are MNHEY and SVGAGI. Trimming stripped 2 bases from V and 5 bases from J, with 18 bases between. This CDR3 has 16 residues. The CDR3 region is CASSYPSTRGVYGYTF. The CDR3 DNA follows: TGTGCCAGCAGTTACCCCTCGACGCGGGGGGTTTATGGCTACACCTTC.

The CDR3 DNA reads TGTGCCAGCAGCCCCCTCGGGGATATTAATGAGCAGTTCTTC. Translating gives CASSPLGDINEQFF. The chain recombines TRBV7-6 with TRBJ2-1; tentative D call: TRBD2 (5 bases). V shed 5 bases and J shed 7 bases, with 15 bases lying between them. CDR1 is SGHVS and CDR2 is FNYEAQ in the germline V gene. The CDR3 sequence is 14 residues long.

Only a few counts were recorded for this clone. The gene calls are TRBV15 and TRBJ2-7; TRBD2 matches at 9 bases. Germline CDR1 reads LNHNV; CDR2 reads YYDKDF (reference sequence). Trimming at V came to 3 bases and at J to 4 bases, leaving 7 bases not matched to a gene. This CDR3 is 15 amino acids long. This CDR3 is CATSRELAGVYEQYF. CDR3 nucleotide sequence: TGTGCCACCAGCAGGGAATTAGCGGGGGTGTACGAGCAGTACTTC.

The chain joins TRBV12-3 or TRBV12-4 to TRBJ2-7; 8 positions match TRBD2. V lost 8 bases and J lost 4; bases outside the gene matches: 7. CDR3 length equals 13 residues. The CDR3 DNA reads TGTGCCAGCCCCCCCAGCGGGAGTTACGAGCAGTACTTC. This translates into CASPPSGSYEQYF.

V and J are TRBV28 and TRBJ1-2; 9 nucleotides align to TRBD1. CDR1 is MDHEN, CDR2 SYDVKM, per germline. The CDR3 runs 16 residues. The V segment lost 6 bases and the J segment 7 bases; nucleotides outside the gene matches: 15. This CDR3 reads CASSRGSGTGSSGYTF. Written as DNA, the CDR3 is TGTGCCAGCAGCCGAGGTTCCGGGACAGGGTCTAGTGGCTACACCTTC.

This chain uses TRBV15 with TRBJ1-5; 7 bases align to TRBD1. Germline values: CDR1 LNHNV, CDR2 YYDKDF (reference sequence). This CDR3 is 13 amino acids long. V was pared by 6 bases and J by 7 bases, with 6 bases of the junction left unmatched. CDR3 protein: CATSSGGRQPQHF. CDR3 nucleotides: TGTGCCACCAGTTCAGGGGGGAGGCAGCCCCAGCATTTT.

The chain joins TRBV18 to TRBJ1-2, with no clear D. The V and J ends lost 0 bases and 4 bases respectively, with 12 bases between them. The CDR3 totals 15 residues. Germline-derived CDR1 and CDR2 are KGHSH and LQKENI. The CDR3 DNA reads TGTGCCAGCTCACCACCCGGGGTGTTCGGCTATGGCTACACCTTC. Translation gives CASSPPGVFGYGYTF. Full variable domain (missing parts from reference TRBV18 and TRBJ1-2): NAGVMQNPRHLVRRRGQEARLRCSPMKGHSHVYWYRQLPEEGLKFMVYLQKENIIDESGMPKERFSAEFPKEGPSILRIQQVVRGDSAAYFCASSPPGVFGYGYTFGSGTRLTVV.

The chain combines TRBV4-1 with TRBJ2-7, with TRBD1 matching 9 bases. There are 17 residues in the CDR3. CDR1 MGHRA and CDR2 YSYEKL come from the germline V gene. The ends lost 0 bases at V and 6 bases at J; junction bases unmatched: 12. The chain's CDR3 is CASSQEGVGQGPCEQYV. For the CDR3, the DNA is TGCGCCAGCAGCCAAGAAGGGGTGGGACAGGGCCCTTGCGAGCAGTACGTC.

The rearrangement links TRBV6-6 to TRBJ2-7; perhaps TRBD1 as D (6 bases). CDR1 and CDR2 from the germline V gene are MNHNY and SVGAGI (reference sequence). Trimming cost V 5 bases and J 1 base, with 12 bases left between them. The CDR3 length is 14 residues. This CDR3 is CASSQPGHSYEQYV. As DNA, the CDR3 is TGTGCCAGCAGTCAACCGGGACATTCCTACGAGCAGTACGTC.

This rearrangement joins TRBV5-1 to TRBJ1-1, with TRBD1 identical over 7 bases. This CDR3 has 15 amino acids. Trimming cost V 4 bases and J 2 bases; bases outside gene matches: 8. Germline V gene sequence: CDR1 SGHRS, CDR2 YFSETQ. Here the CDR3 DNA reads TGCGCCAGCAGCCCCAACAGGGGACCAAACACTGAAGCTTTCTTT. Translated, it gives CASSPNRGPNTEAFF. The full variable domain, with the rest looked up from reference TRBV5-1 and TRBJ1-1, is KAGVTQTPRYLIKTRGQQVTLSCSPISGHRSVSWYQQTPGQGLQFLFEYFSETQRNKGNFPGRFSGRQFSNSRSEMNVSTLELGDSALYLCASSPNRGPNTEAFFGQGTRLTVV.

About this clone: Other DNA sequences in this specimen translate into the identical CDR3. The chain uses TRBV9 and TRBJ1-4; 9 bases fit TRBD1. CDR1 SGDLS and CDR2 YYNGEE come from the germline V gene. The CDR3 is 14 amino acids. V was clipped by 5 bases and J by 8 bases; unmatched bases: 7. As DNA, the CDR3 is TGTGCCAGCAGTCCGGGACAGGGAGACGAAAAACTGTTTTTT. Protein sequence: CASSPGQGDEKLFF.

CDR3 nucleotides: TGTGCCAGCAGCCCACAGGGATCGCCGGCCTACGAGCAGTACTTC. The encoded protein is CASSPQGSPAYEQYF. The chain combines TRBV3-1 (or the pseudogene TRBV3-2) with TRBJ2-7, with a tentative D call TRBD1 (6 bases). Germline loops: CDR1 LGHDT, CDR2 YNNKEL (reference sequence). Trimming shortened V by 4 bases and J by 2 bases, and 15 bases separated the two germline ends. The CDR3 loop spans 15 amino acids.

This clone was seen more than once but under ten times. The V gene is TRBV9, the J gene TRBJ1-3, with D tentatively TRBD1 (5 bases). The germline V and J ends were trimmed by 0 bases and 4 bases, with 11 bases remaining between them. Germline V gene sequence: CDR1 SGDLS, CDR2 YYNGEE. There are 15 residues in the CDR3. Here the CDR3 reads CASSVDRTIGNTIYF. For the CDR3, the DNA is TGTGCCAGCAGCGTAGACCGGACAATCGGAAACACCATATATTTT.

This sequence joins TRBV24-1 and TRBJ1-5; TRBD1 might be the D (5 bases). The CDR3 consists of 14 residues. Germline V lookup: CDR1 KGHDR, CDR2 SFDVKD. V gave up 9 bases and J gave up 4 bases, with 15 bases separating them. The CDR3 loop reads CATSPAEGNQPQHF. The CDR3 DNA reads TGTGCCACCTCCCCCGCGGAGGGGAATCAGCCCCAGCATTTT.

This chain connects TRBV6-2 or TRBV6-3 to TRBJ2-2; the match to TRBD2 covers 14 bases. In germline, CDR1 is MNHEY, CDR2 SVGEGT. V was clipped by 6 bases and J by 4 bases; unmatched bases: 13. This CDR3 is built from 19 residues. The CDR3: CASSRQVGLAGGVTGELFF. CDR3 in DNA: TGTGCCAGCAGCCGACAAGTAGGACTAGCGGGGGGAGTCACCGGGGAGCTGTTTTTT.

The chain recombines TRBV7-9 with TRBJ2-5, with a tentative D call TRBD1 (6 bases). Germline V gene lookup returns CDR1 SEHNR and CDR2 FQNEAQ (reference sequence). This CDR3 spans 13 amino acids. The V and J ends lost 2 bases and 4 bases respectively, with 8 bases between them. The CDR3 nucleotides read TGTGCCAGCAGCTTAACCAGGGGAGAGACCCAGTACTTC. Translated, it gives CASSLTRGETQYF. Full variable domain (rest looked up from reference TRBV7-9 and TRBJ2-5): DTGVSQNPRHKITKRGQNVTFRCDPISEHNRLYWYRQTLGQGPEFLTYFQNEAQLEKSRLLSDRFSAERPKGSFSTLEIQRTEQGDSAMYLCASSLTRGETQYFGPGTRLLVL.

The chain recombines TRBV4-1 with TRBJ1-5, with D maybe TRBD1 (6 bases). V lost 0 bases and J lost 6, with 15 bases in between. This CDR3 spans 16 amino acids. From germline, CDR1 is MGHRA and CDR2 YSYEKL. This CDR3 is CASSQDFGQGFQPQHF. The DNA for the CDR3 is TGCGCCAGCAGCCAAGATTTCGGGCAGGGGTTTCAGCCCCAGCATTTT.